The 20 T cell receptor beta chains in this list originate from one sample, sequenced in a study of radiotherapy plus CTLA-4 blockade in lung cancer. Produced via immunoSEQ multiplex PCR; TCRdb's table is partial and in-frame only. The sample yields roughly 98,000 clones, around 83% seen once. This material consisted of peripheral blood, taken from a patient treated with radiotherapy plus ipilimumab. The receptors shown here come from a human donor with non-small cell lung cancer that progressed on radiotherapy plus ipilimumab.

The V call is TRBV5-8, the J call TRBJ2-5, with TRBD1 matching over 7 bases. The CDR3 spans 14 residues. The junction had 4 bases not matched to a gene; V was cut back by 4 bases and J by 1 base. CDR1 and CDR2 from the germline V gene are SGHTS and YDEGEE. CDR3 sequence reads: CASSVGQIQETQYF. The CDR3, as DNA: TGTGCCAGCAGCGTGGGACAGATCCAAGAGACCCAGTACTTC.

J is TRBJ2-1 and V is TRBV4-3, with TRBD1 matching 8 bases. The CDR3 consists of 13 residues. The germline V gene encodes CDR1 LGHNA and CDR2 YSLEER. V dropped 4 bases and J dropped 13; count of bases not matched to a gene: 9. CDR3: CASSPVAGQGQFF. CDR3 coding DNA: TGCGCCAGCAGCCCGGTAGCCGGACAGGGACAGTTCTTC.

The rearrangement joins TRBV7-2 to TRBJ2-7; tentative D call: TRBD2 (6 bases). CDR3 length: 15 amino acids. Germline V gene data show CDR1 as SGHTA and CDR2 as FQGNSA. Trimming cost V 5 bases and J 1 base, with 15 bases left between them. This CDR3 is CASSPSGVSSYEQYF. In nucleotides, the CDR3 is TGTGCCAGCAGCCCGTCGGGAGTATCATCCTACGAGCAGTACTTC.

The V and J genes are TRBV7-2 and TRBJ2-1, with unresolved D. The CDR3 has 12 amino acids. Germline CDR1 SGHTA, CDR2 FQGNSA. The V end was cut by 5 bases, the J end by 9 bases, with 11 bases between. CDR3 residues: CASSHTGFEQFF. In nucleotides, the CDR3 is TGTGCCAGCAGCCATACTGGTTTTGAGCAGTTCTTC.

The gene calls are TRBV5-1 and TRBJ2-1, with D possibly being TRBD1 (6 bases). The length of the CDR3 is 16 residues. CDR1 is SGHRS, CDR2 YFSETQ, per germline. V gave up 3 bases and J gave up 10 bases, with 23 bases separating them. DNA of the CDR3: TGCGCCAGCAGCTCCCCCACCAGGGGTCGACTATGGGAGCAGTTCTTC. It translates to CASSSPTRGRLWEQFF.

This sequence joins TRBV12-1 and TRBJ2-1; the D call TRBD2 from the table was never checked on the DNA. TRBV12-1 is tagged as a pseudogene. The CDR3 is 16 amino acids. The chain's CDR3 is CASSHELGSGSYEQFF. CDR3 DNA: TGTGCCAGCAGCCACGAGCTCGGGAGCGGGAGCTATGAGCAGTTCTTC.

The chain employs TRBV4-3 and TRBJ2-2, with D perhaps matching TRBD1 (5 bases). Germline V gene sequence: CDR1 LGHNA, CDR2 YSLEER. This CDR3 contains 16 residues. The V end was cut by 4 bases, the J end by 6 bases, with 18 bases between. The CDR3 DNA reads TGCGCCAGCAGCCGATCCTCTCGCCAGGGCTCCGGGGAGCTGTTTTTT. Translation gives CASSRSSRQGSGELFF.

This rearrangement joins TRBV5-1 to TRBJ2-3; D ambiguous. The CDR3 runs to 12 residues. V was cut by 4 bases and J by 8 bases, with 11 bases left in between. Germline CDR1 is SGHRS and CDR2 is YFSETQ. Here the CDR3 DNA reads TGCGCCAGCAGCCCATTGGGAAGTACGCAGTATTTT. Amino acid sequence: CASSPLGSTQYF.

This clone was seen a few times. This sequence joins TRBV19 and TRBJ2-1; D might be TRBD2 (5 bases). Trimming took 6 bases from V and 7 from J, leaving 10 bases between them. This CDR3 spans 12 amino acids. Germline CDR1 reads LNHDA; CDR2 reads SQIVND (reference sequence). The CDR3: CASRARGNEQFF. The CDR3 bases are TGTGCCAGTAGGGCGAGAGGGAATGAGCAGTTCTTC.

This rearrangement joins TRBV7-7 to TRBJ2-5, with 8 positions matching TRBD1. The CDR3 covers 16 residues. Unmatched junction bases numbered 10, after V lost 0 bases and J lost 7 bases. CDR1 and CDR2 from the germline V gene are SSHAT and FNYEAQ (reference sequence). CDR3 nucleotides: TGTGCCAGCAGCTTAGCCGGACAGGGTGGGCTGGGGACCCAGTACTTC. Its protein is CASSLAGQGGLGTQYF.

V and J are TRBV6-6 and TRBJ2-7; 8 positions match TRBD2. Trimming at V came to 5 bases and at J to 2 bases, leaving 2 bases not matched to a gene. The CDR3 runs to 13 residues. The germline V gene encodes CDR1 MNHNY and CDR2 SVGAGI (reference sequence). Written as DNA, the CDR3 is TGTGCCAGCAGTCGAGCGGGAGCCTACGAGCAGTACTTC. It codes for CASSRAGAYEQYF.

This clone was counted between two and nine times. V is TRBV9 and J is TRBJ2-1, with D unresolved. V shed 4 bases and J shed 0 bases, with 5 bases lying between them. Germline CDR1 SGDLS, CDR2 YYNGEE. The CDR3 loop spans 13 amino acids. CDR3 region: CASSSGSYNEQFF. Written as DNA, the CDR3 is TGTGCCAGCAGCTCGGGCTCCTACAATGAGCAGTTCTTC.

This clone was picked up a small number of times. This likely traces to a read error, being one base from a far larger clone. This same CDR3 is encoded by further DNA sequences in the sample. The CDR3 nucleotides are TGTGCCAGCAGCTTCGGACAGGGGGCATCCTACGAGCAGTACTTC. The encoded protein is CASSFGQGASYEQYF. The rearrangement uses TRBV7-9 and TRBJ2-7, with TRBD1 matching over 11 bases. The germline V gene has CDR1 SEHNR and CDR2 FQNEAQ (reference sequence). Trimming at V came to 3 bases and at J to 1 base, leaving 2 bases not matched to a gene. The CDR3 is made up of 15 amino acids.

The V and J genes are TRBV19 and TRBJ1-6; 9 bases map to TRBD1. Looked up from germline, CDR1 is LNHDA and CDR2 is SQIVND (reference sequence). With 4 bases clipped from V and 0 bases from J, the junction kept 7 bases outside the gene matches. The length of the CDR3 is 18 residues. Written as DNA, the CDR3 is TGTGCCAGTAGTACGATCGGGACAGGGACCTCCTATAATTCACCCCTCCACTTT. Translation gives CASSTIGTGTSYNSPLHF.

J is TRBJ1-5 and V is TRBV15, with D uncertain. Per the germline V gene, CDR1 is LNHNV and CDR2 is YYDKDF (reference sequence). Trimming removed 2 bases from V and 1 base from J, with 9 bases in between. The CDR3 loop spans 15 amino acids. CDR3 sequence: CATSRSGASNQPQHF. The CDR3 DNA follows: TGTGCCACCAGCAGATCAGGTGCGAGCAATCAGCCCCAGCATTTT.

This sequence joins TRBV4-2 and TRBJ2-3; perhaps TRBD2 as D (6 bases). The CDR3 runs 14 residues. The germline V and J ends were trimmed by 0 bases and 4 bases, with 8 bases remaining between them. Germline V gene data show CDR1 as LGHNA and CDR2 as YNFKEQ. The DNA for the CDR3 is TGTGCCAGCAGCCAAGATGGCGGGGCAGATACGCAGTATTTT. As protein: CASSQDGGADTQYF.

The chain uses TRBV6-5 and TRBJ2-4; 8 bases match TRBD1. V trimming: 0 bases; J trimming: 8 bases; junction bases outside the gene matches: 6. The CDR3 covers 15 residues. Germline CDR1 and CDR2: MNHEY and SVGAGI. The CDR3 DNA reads TGTGCCAGCAGTTACTCGTTCCAGGGGGCACACATTCAGTACTTC. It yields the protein CASSYSFQGAHIQYF.

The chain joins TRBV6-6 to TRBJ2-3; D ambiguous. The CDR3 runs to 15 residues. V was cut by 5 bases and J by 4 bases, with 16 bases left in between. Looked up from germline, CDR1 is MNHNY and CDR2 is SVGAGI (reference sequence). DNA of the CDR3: TGTGCCAGCAGTGGATCGGGTAACAGCGCAGATACGCAGTATTTT. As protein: CASSGSGNSADTQYF.

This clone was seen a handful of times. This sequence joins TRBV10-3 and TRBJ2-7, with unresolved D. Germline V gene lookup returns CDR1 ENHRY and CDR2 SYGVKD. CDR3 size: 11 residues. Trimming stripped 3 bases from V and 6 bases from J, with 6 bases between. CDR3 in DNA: TGTGCCATCAGTGACTTTCCCGAGCAGTACTTC. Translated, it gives CAISDFPEQYF.

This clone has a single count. The CDR3 loop reads CASSLAQTRLNTEAFF. The CDR3 DNA reads as TGTGCCAGCAGCTTAGCGCAGACCAGATTGAACACTGAAGCTTTCTTT. The V call is TRBV7-2, the J call TRBJ1-1; D remains ambiguous. V was pared by 0 bases and J by 0 bases, with 11 bases between. The germline CDR1 and CDR2 sequences are SGHTA and FQGNSA. CDR3 length: 16 amino acids.